This TCR beta chain appears in the sequencing data of a study of cytomegalovirus exposure and HLA in healthy donors (dated by TCRdb to the late 2010s). Notes on the research overall: An earlier analysis of around 600 of the donors reported approximately 290 Gb of sequence data and some 120 million unique TCR beta sequences from roughly 200 million T cells. An early release that covered fewer than 800 HLA-typed donors contained about 290 gigabases of sequencing data and 70 million to 100 million unique TCR sequences. The genetic ancestry cluster associated with self-reported Caucasian donors included roughly 84% of the roughly 400 genotyped donors. The study aimed to test whether cataloging public T cell receptors could reveal signatures of past pathogen exposure. The study profiled the T cell repertoires of fewer than 850 subjects by immunosequencing and related them to cytomegalovirus serostatus. In addition to the first cohort of 666 subjects, a separate validation cohort of approximately 120 different subjects was used. To predict cytomegalovirus infection status, the study brought together high-throughput TCR immunosequencing, statistical association of individual TCRs with disease status, and machine learning. To study patterns of TCR occurrence, a later analysis re-analyzed previously published TCR beta repertoires from 650 to 750 donors and added high-resolution HLA genotyping. Rather than drawing on any new phenotypic data, the later analysis identified candidate immune exposures from TCR beta sequences and the way those sequences occurred across donors. An earlier analysis of around 580 of the donors used high-throughput TCR beta sequencing to judge whether each TCR beta V gene segment behaved as functional or pseudogenic. Donor age, sex, ethnicity and CMV serostatus were collected together with the repertoire data. A later genetic analysis took genome-wide SNP genotypes for about 55% of the roughly 670 donors and used that subset as a discovery cohort. All discovery cohort repertoires had been generated on a single sequencing platform. HLA typing covered class I and class II loci at four-digit resolution. The number of donors typed differed by locus, with roughly 620-630 for A, B, C, DRB1 and DQB1, roughly 550 for DQA1, over 600 for DPA1, and 400 to 490 for DPB1. Because of strong linkage in the cohort, roughly five DR-DQ haplotypes were treated as single units for association and clustering. On average, about 200,000 unique TCR beta nucleotide sequences were sequenced per donor among more than 350 genotyped donors of the cohort, with roughly a sixth of those sequences being non-productive.

The cohort was made up of 650 to 700 healthy bone marrow donors. At the time of sampling, every cohort member was nominally healthy, though immune exposures that went unrecorded were likely present. The donor was CMV seropositive and was included in the group of approximately 310 seropositive cohort members. A peripheral blood sample was collected from each donor, and TCR beta sequencing was performed on peripheral blood mononuclear cells. The Qiagen DNeasy Blood Extraction Kit was used to extract genomic DNA from the blood cell samples. Paper-wide results and their limitations: In a later analysis, several top co-occurrence clusters were reported to appear linked to parvovirus B19, influenza, CMV and Epstein-Barr virus. Sequencing depth was assumed to be roughly uniform across donors in the presence/absence analyses, though that assumption may not hold. Cytomegalovirus status was reported to be diagnosed by the classifier with high specificity and sensitivity in both the original and validation cohorts. At a false discovery rate of 0.05, a later analysis linked about 17,000 TCR beta sequences to specific HLA alleles. It was suggested by the authors that the approach could potentially be generalized to other disease states and immunological phenotypes. A later genetic analysis reported fewer N-insertions in productive TCRs among donors in an Asian-associated ancestry cluster than the roughly 620-donor mean. A cluster of highly shared sequence variants was judged likely to be a technical artifact of the sequencing pipeline. In an earlier analysis of 450 to 750 of the donors, most TCR beta V segments appeared in productive rearrangements about 90% or about 30% of the time, broadly matching IMGT annotations. The study listed 164 TCR beta chains as associated with cytomegalovirus. Compared with equally common non-associated chains, HLA-associated TCR beta chains in a later analysis were more clonally expanded and had lower generation probabilities. Most CMV-associated TCR beta chains appeared to be HLA-restricted in a later analysis, and the HLA associations seemed to be driven largely by CMV exposure. Because the 87-base-pair reads could not distinguish some IMGT-functional V segments, including TRBV6-2 and TRBV6-3, those segments were excluded. This cohort had only TCR beta chains sequenced, and the lack of alpha or paired-chain data limited which features could be detected. Strong co-occurrence of HLA alleles, especially DR and DQ, made assigning TCR associations to individual alleles difficult. A further reported finding was that TCR beta sequences accurately predicted the HLA-A and HLA-B alleles for most subjects in the first cohort. V-gene and J-gene trimming of TCR beta chains was associated with a missense DCLRE1C variant in a later genetic analysis, and the association was replicated in an independent cohort. The earlier analysis of about 600 of the donors excluded some 16 rarely observed V segments, including chromosome 9 orphons, because counts were too low. Linkage disequilibrium might explain the correlated functional status among segregating V segments, but an unknown experimental factor could not be excluded. In a later analysis, TCR association rates were found to vary across HLA loci, with the most associated TCRs seen for DRB1 alleles and the fewest for HLA-C alleles. While some public TCRs were present in many individuals, most TCR sequences turned up only very rarely across donors. For the cohort, immune exposure information was limited to CMV serostatus. Because HLA typing was unavailable for some donors at each locus, only the typed subset was used in association tests. In vitro tests confirmed that three of the cytomegalovirus-associated TCR beta chains recognize cytomegalovirus antigens.

A few counts support this clone. Its antigen is not yet known. Base qualities are not recorded, but no much larger clone differs from it by a single base. The library came from the immunoSEQ multiplex PCR assay. For the multiplex PCR, a mixture combining 60 forward primers for TCR Vbeta segments and 13 reverse primers for TCR Jbeta segments was used. A multiplex PCR assay on genomic DNA amplified the CDR3 region of rearranged TCR beta genes. Amplified TCR beta libraries were sequenced as 87-base-pair reads on the Illumina HiSeq System. The authors' analysis ran thus. A later analysis tallied around 82 million unique TCR beta chains across the 550 to 850 repertoires, and about 12 million of those chains were shared by two or more donors. Raw reads were error-corrected and collapsed into unique sequences with a nearest-neighbor algorithm that merged closely related sequences to remove PCR and sequencing errors. CDR3 sequences were aligned to IMGT reference sequences to assign V, D and J gene segments. For a sequence to be retained, a match of at least six nucleotides to both a V gene segment and a J gene segment was required. A rearrangement counted as productive if the CDR3 had no stop codons and remained in frame with V and J, and every other rearrangement counted as non-productive. CDR3 was defined according to IMGT convention as the region running from the second conserved V-encoded cysteine to the conserved J-encoded phenylalanine. In an earlier analysis of 500 to 650 of the donors, sequences lacking an unambiguous match to a single V gene segment were excluded. In an earlier analysis of around 600 of the donors, V segments were called functional above 56.7% productive rearrangements and were called segregating when the between-donor standard deviation exceeded 5%. A statistical classification framework was built to diagnose cytomegalovirus status from the catalog of TCR beta chain sequences. A later analysis assigned V and J genes by comparing TCR nucleotide sequences with IMGT/GENE-DB human TR gene sequences. The TCRdist pipeline was used in a later analysis to assign CDR3 sequences and most-parsimonious VDJ recombination scenarios. In a later analysis, each TCR beta chain was defined by its CDR3 amino acid sequence together with its V-gene family, and reads without a unique V-gene family were excluded. A later analysis removed over 500 highly shared, low-generation-probability nucleotide sequences to deal with suspected cross-contamination and a sequencing artifact. In a later analysis, a clonal expansion index was calculated for each public chain from normalized within-repertoire ranks of inferred template counts. In a later analysis, generation probabilities were computed with a VDJ recombination model fitted to out-of-frame rearrangements, and the resulting probabilities were checked against IGoR. Hypergeometric tests were used in a later analysis to score TCR-TCR, TCR-HLA and TCR-CMV co-occurrence, with a repertoire-size bias correction applied to the TCR pairs. A later analysis estimated false discovery rates by permuting HLA or CMV assignments 20 times. In a later analysis, co-occurring TCRs were grouped using DBSCAN, and TCRdist sequence similarity was added for clustering within HLA-allele-positive subsets. Repertoires with fewer than 30,000 or more than 120,000 public chains were left out of co-occurrence clustering, as were five repertoires with anomalous nucleotide sharing. TCRdb limited this immuneACCESS table to in-frame rearrangements with V and J called. A share of clones is missing; checked studies link under half to unresolved V genes, and the rest is unexplained. Clone size and the V and J calls come from that table; the DNA yielded D and trimming. In this sample the table shows roughly 98,000 clones, approximately 72% of which occur a single time. 12% to 15% of the sample belongs to the ten largest clones.

From cysteine to phenylalanine, the CDR3 is 15 amino acids long. Only the CDR3 DNA is retained, 45 bases long and in frame from the first base. For this chain, trimming is 3 bases at the V end and 4 bases at the J end, and the number of junction bases without a gene match is 8. CDR1 and CDR2 (SGHKS, YYEKEE) derive from the germline V gene (reference sequence). The receptor was derived from a woman aged 70-85 years in good health and CMV-seropositive. Rearrangement joined TRBV5-5 to TRBJ2-7, with 9 bases matching TRBD1. The sequenced material came from PBMCs. The CDR3 reads CASSSPGQGSYEQYF. The nucleotide sequence is TGTGCCAGCAGCTCGCCGGGACAGGGCTCGTACGAGCAGTACTTC.